This entry lists 30 T cell receptor beta chains sequenced from one sample in a study of T cell responses to AZD1222 COVID-19 vaccine. The assay was immunoSEQ multiplex PCR, and TCRdb's table has in-frame clones only and misses some. The sample contains 150,000 or so clones, roughly 90% of which appear only once. This specimen was peripheral blood, taken on day 0 of AZD1222 vaccination. These receptors all stem from an adult in good health.

The V and J genes are TRBV29-1 and TRBJ2-3; either TRBD1 or TRBD2 may supply D (5 bases each). V dropped 4 bases and J dropped 6 bases, with 20 bases sitting between them. The CDR3 runs 15 residues. Germline CDR1 is SQVTM and CDR2 is ANQGSEA. The CDR3 DNA reads as TGCAGCGTTGTTGGAGGACCCCTCAAGGGGGATACGCAGTATTTT. It specifies CSVVGGPLKGDTQYF.

The rearrangement joins TRBV7-9 to TRBJ1-4; no reliable D call. The CDR3 loop spans 16 amino acids. Germline values: CDR1 SEHNR, CDR2 FQNEAQ (reference sequence). Trimming removed 5 bases from V and 6 bases from J, with 19 bases in between. The CDR3 DNA reads TGTGCCAGCAGCCCACCACCGTCGTCGGGGTATGAAAAACTGTTTTTT. Protein sequence: CASSPPPSSGYEKLFF.

The chain is built from TRBV7-2 and TRBJ2-1, with a tentative D call TRBD2 (7 bases). The germline V gene has CDR1 SGHTA and CDR2 FQGNSA. The CDR3 length is 16 residues. Trimming removed 2 bases at V and 2 bases at J, with 13 bases between. CDR3 bases: TGTGCCAGCAGCTTAAGGAGGGGGGGCCCCTACAATGAGCAGTTCTTC. Translated, it gives CASSLRRGGPYNEQFF. The variable domain in full, completed from reference TRBV7-2 and TRBJ2-1, reads GAGVSQSPSNKVTEKGKDVELRCDPISGHTALYWYRQSLGQGLEFLIYFQGNSAPDKSGLPSDRFSAERTGGSVSTLTIQRTQQEDSAVYLCASSLRRGGPYNEQFFGPGTRLTVL.

The V gene is TRBV16, the J gene TRBJ1-1, with 7 bases identical to TRBD1. J gave up 0 bases and V 5 bases, and 3 bases lay outside the gene matches. There are 14 residues in the CDR3. Germline CDR1 KGHSY, CDR2 FQNENV. Here the CDR3 reads CASSKGQMNTEAFF. The CDR3, as DNA: TGTGCCAGCAGCAAGGGACAGATGAACACTGAAGCTTTCTTT.

The CDR3: CASSIGTHGSYEQYF. DNA for the CDR3: TGTGCCAGTAGTATCGGGACCCACGGGTCCTACGAGCAGTACTTC. V gene TRBV19 combines with J gene TRBJ2-7; TRBD1 or TRBD2 may be the D gene (5 bases each). Germline CDR1 is LNHDA and CDR2 is SQIVND (reference sequence). CDR3 size: 15 residues. V lost 3 bases and J lost 1, with 13 bases in between.

The genes are TRBV10-2 and TRBJ2-7; D is possibly TRBD1 (6 bases). The CDR3 has 12 residues. In germline, CDR1 is WSHSY, CDR2 SAAADI. V lost 0 bases to trimming and J lost 6 bases, with 6 bases between them. The chain's CDR3 is CASSESGAEQYF. The CDR3 nucleotides are TGCGCCAGCAGTGAGTCGGGGGCCGAGCAGTACTTC.

The chain is built from TRBV4-1 and TRBJ2-1; D perhaps matches TRBD2 (6 bases). This CDR3 is built from 15 residues. CDR1 is MGHRA, CDR2 YSYEKL, per germline. V lost 4 bases to trimming and J lost 0 bases, with 10 bases between them. CDR3 nucleotide sequence: TGCGCCAGCAGCCGGGGGGAAGGCTCCTACAATGAGCAGTTCTTC. Protein product: CASSRGEGSYNEQFF.

The chain combines TRBV18 with TRBJ1-6; the D gene is possibly TRBD1 (6 bases). Germline assignment: CDR1 KGHSH and CDR2 LQKENI. This CDR3 contains 17 residues. V lost 0 bases and J 7 bases, leaving 16 bases between the germline ends. CDR3 DNA sequence: TGTGCCAGCTCACCACCGGGTTCCAACAGGGTCAATTCACCCCTCCACTTT. Translation: CASSPPGSNRVNSPLHF.

The V gene is TRBV7-2, the J gene TRBJ1-2, with 8 bases fitting TRBD1. This CDR3 comprises 11 residues. The junction had 6 bases not matched to a gene; V was cut back by 5 bases and J by 13 bases. Germline assignment: CDR1 SGHTA and CDR2 FQGNSA. The CDR3 sequence is CASSTGQVLTF. The DNA of the CDR3 is TGTGCCAGCAGCACGGGACAGGTTCTCACCTTC.

The rearrangement links TRBV29-1 to TRBJ1-1, with a tentative D call TRBD1 (6 bases). V was clipped by 5 bases and J by 3 bases, with 7 bases between them. This CDR3 contains 11 residues. Germline V gene data show CDR1 as SQVTM and CDR2 as ANQGSEA. CDR3 DNA: TGCAGCGTTAACAGGGACACTGAAGCTTTCTTT. Translating it yields CSVNRDTEAFF.

The J gene is TRBJ2-4, the V gene TRBV28, with 7 bases that match TRBD1. The germline V gene has CDR1 MDHEN and CDR2 SYDVKM. J gave up 4 bases and V 6 bases, and 9 bases lay outside the gene matches. The CDR3 has 15 amino acids. The CDR3 DNA reads as TGTGCCAGCAGCCCTGGGGGACAGCAAAAAAACATTCAGTACTTC. Residues: CASSPGGQQKNIQYF.

The chain uses TRBV7-9 and TRBJ2-7, with no clear D. CDR1 and CDR2 from the germline V gene are SEHNR and FQNEAQ (reference sequence). Trimming pared 0 bases from V and 0 bases from J, leaving 9 bases between. CDR3 length: 15 amino acids. DNA for the CDR3: TGTGCCAGCAGCTTAGCCGCCTCAAGCTCCTACGAGCAGTACTTC. Protein product: CASSLAASSSYEQYF.

This rearrangement joins TRBV19 to TRBJ2-7; a weak D match, TRBD1 (6 bases). From germline, CDR1 is LNHDA and CDR2 SQIVND (reference sequence). V lost 5 bases to trimming and J lost 3 bases, with 14 bases between them. The CDR3 runs 14 residues. Here the CDR3 reads CASSGRDNFYEQYF. Here the CDR3 DNA reads TGTGCCAGTAGTGGCCGGGACAATTTCTACGAGCAGTACTTC. The full variable domain, rest sourced from reference TRBV19 and TRBJ2-7, is DGGITQSPKYLFRKEGQNVTLSCEQNLNHDAMYWYRQDPGQGLRLIYYSQIVNDFQKGDIAEGYSVSREKKESFPLTVTSAQKNPTAFYLCASSGRDNFYEQYFGPGTRLTVT.

The chain uses TRBV3-1 (or the pseudogene TRBV3-2) and TRBJ1-6; D unresolved. Trimming took 2 bases from V and 4 from J, leaving 9 bases between them. This CDR3 region has 15 residues. Germline assignment: CDR1 LGHDT and CDR2 YNNKEL (reference sequence). In DNA form, the CDR3 reads TGTGCCAGCAGCCAACATCCAAGTTATAATTCACCCCTCCACTTT. Residues: CASSQHPSYNSPLHF.

The gene calls are TRBV29-1 and TRBJ2-3; D not certain. The germline V gene encodes CDR1 SQVTM and CDR2 ANQGSEA. The CDR3 spans 10 residues. The germline V and J ends were trimmed by 5 bases and 7 bases, with 7 bases remaining between them. Written as DNA, the CDR3 is TGCAGCGTTCCCTCTAATACGCAGTATTTT. This sequence encodes CSVPSNTQYF.

The chain couples TRBV18 to TRBJ1-5; D gene unclear. Germline assignment: CDR1 KGHSH and CDR2 LQKENI. The CDR3 runs to 15 residues. V lost 4 bases to trimming and J lost 0 bases, with 10 bases between them. CDR3 sequence: CASSLSYDSNQPQHF. Written as DNA, the CDR3 is TGTGCCAGCTCACTTAGTTACGATAGCAATCAGCCCCAGCATTTT.

This clone was detected only once. The CDR3 DNA reads TGTGCCAGCAGTTTTTATGGCAGCTACGAGCAGTACTTC. It is translated as CASSFYGSYEQYF. This chain connects TRBV28 to TRBJ2-7; D gene uncertain. V was cut by 3 bases and J by 3 bases, with 9 bases left in between. The V gene's germline CDR1 is MDHEN and CDR2 SYDVKM. This CDR3 spans 13 amino acids. Complete variable domain (other parts from reference TRBV28 and TRBJ2-7): DVKVTQSSRYLVKRTGEKVFLECVQDMDHENMFWYRQDPGLGLRLIYFSYDVKMKEKGDIPEGYSVSREKKERFSLILESASTNQTSMYLCASSFYGSYEQYFGPGTRLTVT.

This rearrangement joins TRBV25-1 to TRBJ2-1, with TRBD2 identical over 13 bases. In germline, CDR1 is MGHDK, CDR2 SYGVNS. This CDR3 comprises 15 residues. With V trimmed by 8 bases and J by 5 bases, 6 bases remained unmatched. The CDR3 DNA sequence: TGTGCCAGCTCAGGGACTAGCGGGAATCACAATGAGCAGTTCTTC. Translated, it gives CASSGTSGNHNEQFF.

Details on this clone: The junction departs from the called germline gene at one end, perhaps through a read error. The J gene is TRBJ2-7, the V gene TRBV27; 8 bases map to TRBD1. The CDR3 is 15 amino acids. Germline loops: CDR1 MNHEY, CDR2 SMNVEV (reference sequence). CDR3 in amino acids: CAGSLRGQASYEQYF. As DNA, the CDR3 is TGTGCCGGCAGTTTAAGGGGACAGGCCTCCTACGAGCAGTACTTC.

The CDR3 is CASSSIAGINTGELFF. The CDR3 nucleotides read TGCGCCAGCAGCTCAATAGCGGGAATCAACACCGGGGAGCTGTTTTTT. The rearrangement uses TRBV5-1 and TRBJ2-2; 8 bases agree with TRBD2. The V and J ends lost 3 bases and 2 bases, in that order; junction bases with no gene match: 6. Looked up from germline, CDR1 is SGHRS and CDR2 is YFSETQ. The CDR3 runs 16 residues.

The chain employs TRBV11-2 and TRBJ2-1; perhaps TRBD2 as D (6 bases). Germline V CDR1 and CDR2: SGHAT, FQNNGV. There are 15 residues in the CDR3. Trimming pared 8 bases from V and 4 bases from J, leaving 18 bases between. CDR3 sequence reads: CASGGDGSYYNEQFF. In DNA, the CDR3 is TGTGCCAGCGGCGGGGACGGATCCTATTACAATGAGCAGTTCTTC. Full variable domain (remainder filled in from reference TRBV11-2 and TRBJ2-1): EAGVAQSPRYKIIEKRQSVAFWCNPISGHATLYWYQQILGQGPKLLIQFQNNGVVDDSQLPKDRFSAERLKGVDSTLKIQPAKLEDSAVYLCASGGDGSYYNEQFFGPGTRLTVL.

This rearrangement joins TRBV11-3 to TRBJ1-1; tentative D call: TRBD1 (6 bases). The germline V and J ends were trimmed by 4 bases and 4 bases, with 19 bases remaining between them. The CDR3 totals 16 residues. Germline CDR1 SGHNT, CDR2 YENEEA. The CDR3 sequence is CASSSPRQDGGTEAFF. The CDR3 coding sequence is TGTGCCAGCAGCTCTCCCAGACAGGACGGGGGCACTGAAGCTTTCTTT. The variable domain in full, completed from reference TRBV11-3 and TRBJ1-1, reads EAGVVQSPRYKIIEKKQPVAFWCNPISGHNTLYWYLQNLGQGPELLIRYENEEAVDDSQLPKDRFSAERLKGVDSTLKIQPAELGDSAVYLCASSSPRQDGGTEAFFGQGTRLTVV.

V and J are TRBV28 and TRBJ1-4; no clear D gene. The V gene's germline CDR1 is MDHEN and CDR2 SYDVKM. CDR3 length: 15 amino acids. V gave up 7 bases and J gave up 3 bases, with 15 bases separating them. The CDR3 nucleotides read TGTGCCAGCAATCCCTCGGGGAGTTCTAATGAAAAACTGTTTTTT. Protein product: CASNPSGSSNEKLFF.

This sequence joins TRBV7-8 and TRBJ2-7, with TRBD2 identical over 10 bases. This CDR3 region has 19 residues. The germline gives CDR1 SGHVS, CDR2 FQNEAQ. J was trimmed by 2 bases and V by 2 bases; bases with no gene match: 15. Here the CDR3 reads CASSLPVDYGTSDTYEQYF. The CDR3 region has the DNA TGTGCCAGCAGCTTACCGGTTGACTACGGGACTAGCGACACCTACGAGCAGTACTTC.

This chain joins TRBV28 and TRBJ2-7; tentatively, D is TRBD1 or TRBD2 (6 bases each). V was shortened by 10 bases and J by 6 bases, with 22 bases between the two germline ends. Germline V CDR1 and CDR2: MDHEN, SYDVKM. CDR3 length: 14 residues. The CDR3 DNA reads TGTGCCACCTCGGAGGGGGGCAGCTTCGTCGAGCAGTACTTC. It encodes CATSEGGSFVEQYF.

The CDR3 DNA follows: TGCGCCAGCAGCCAAGGCGGACAGGGGTATAATTCACCCCTCCACTTT. Its protein product is CASSQGGQGYNSPLHF. This sequence joins TRBV4-1 and TRBJ1-6, with 9 bases aligning to TRBD1. Germline V gene data show CDR1 as MGHRA and CDR2 as YSYEKL. The J segment lost 4 bases and the V segment lost 1 base, leaving 2 bases of the junction unmatched. The CDR3 consists of 16 residues.

The chain has TRBV5-5 and TRBJ2-3; D remains unclear. This CDR3 is built from 15 residues. V was pared by 0 bases and J by 5 bases, with 13 bases between. Germline lookup yields CDR1 SGHKS and CDR2 YYEKEE (reference sequence). CDR3 sequence: CASSLAAGSGDTQYF. The CDR3 coding sequence is TGTGCCAGCAGCTTGGCGGCAGGTTCAGGAGATACGCAGTATTTT.

V and J are TRBV5-6 and TRBJ2-1, with TRBD2 identical over 12 bases. This CDR3 region has 15 residues. Germline CDR1 SGHDT, CDR2 YYEEEE. Trimming removed 3 bases from V and 7 bases from J; junction bases left unmatched: 5. CDR3 loop: CASSWLAGGGNEQFF. The CDR3 DNA reads as TGTGCCAGCAGCTGGCTAGCGGGAGGGGGAAATGAGCAGTTCTTC.

This clone appeared a single time. The chain links TRBV7-2 to TRBJ2-2, with TRBD2 matching 10 bases. Germline V gives CDR1 SGHTA, CDR2 FQGNSA. The CDR3 consists of 15 residues. The junction had 3 bases not matched to a gene; V was cut back by 3 bases and J by 5 bases. Here the CDR3 DNA reads TGTGCCAGCAGCTTCACTAGCGGGAAGACCGGGGAGCTGTTTTTT. Protein: CASSFTSGKTGELFF.

The chain is built from TRBV9 and TRBJ1-2; D unresolved. The length of the CDR3 is 14 residues. Trimming cost V 0 bases and J 8 bases, with 14 bases left between them. CDR1 SGDLS and CDR2 YYNGEE come from the germline V gene. CDR3 region: CASSVVATAFGYTF. CDR3 sequence (DNA): TGTGCCAGCAGCGTAGTTGCCACAGCATTCGGCTACACCTTC.